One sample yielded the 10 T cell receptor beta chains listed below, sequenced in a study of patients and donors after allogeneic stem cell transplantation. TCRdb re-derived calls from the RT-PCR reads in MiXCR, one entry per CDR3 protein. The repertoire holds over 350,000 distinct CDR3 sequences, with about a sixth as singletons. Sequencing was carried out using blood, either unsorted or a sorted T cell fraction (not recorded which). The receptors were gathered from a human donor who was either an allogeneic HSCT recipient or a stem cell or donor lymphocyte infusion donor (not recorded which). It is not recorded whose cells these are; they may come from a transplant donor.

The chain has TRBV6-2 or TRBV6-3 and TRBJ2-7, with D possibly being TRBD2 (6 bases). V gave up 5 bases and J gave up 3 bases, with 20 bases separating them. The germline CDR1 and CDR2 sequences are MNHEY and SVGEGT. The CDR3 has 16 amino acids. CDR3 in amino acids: CASSVGGSPFSYEQYF. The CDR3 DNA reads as TGTGCCAGCAGTGTCGGGGGTAGTCCCTTCAGCTACGAGCAGTACTTC.

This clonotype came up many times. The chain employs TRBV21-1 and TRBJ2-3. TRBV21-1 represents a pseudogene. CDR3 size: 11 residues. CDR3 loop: CASSPKDTQYF. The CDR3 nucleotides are TGTGCCAGCAGTCCAAAAGATACGCAGTATTTT.

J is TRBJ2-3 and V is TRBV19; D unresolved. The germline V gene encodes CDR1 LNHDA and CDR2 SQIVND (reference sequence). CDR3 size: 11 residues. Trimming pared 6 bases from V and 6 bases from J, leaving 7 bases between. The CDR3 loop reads CASSHRDTQYF. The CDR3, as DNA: TGTGCCAGTAGCCACCGTGATACGCAGTATTTT. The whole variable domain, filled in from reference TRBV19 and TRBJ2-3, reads DGGITQSPKYLFRKEGQNVTLSCEQNLNHDAMYWYRQDPGQGLRLIYYSQIVNDFQKGDIAEGYSVSREKKESFPLTVTSAQKNPTAFYLCASSHRDTQYFGPGTRLTVL.

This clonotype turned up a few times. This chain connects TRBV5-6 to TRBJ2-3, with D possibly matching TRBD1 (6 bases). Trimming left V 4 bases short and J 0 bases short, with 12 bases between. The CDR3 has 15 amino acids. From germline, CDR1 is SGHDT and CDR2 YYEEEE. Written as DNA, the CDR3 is TGTGCCAGCAGCCCCGGGCAGGGGAGCACAGATACGCAGTATTTT. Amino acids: CASSPGQGSTDTQYF.

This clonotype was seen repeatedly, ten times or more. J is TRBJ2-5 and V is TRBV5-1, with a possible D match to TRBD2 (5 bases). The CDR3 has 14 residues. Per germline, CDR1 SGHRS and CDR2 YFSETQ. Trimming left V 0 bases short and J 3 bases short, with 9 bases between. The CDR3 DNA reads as TGCGCCAGCAGCTTGGGTCGAGGGAAAGAGACCCAGTACTTC. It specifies CASSLGRGKETQYF.

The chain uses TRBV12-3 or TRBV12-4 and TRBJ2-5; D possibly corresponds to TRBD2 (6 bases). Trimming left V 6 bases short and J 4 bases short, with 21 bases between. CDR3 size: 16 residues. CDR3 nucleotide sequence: TGTGCCAGCAGCCAACATCGACTAGAGACAGCAGAGACCCAGTACTTC. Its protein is CASSQHRLETAETQYF.

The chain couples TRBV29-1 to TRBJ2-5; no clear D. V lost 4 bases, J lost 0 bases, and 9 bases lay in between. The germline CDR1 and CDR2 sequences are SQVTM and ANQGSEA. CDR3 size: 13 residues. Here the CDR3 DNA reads TGCAGCGTTGTAGGCCAGTACCAAGAGACCCAGTACTTC. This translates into CSVVGQYQETQYF.

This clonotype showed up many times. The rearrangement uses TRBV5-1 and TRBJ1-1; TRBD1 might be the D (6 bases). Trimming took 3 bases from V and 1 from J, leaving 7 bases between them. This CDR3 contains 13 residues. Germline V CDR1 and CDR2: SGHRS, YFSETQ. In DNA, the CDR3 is TGCGCCAGCAGCTCGACAGGGAACACTGAAGCTTTCTTT. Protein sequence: CASSSTGNTEAFF.

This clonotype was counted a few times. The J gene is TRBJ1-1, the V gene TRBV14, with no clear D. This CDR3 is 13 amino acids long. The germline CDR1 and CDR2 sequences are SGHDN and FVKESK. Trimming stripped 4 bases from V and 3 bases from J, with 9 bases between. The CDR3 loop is CASSPSLHTEAFF. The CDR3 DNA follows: TGTGCCAGCAGCCCTTCGTTGCACACTGAAGCTTTCTTT.

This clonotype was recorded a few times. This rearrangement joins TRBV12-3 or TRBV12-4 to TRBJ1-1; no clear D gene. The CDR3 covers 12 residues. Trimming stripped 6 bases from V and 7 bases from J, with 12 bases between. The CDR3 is CASSLPDHEAFF. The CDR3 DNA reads TGTGCCAGCAGCCTCCCGGACCATGAAGCTTTCTTT.